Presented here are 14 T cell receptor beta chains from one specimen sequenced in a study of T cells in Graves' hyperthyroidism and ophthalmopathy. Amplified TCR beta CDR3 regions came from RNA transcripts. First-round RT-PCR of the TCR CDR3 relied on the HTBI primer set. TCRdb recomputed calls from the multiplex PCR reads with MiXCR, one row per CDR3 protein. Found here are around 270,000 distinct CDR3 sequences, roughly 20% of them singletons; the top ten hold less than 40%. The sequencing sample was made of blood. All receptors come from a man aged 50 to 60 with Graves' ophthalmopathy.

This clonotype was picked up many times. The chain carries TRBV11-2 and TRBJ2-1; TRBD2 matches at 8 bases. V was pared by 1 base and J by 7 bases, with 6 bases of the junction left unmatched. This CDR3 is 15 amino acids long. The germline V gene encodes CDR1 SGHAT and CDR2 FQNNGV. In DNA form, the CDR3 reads TGTGCCAGCAGCTTAGTCCGGGCTAGCGGGAATGAGCAGTTCTTC. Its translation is CASSLVRASGNEQFF.

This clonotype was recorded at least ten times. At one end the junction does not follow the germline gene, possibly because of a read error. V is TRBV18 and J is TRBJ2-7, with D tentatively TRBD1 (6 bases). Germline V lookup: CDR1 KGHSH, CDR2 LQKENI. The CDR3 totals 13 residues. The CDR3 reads CASSPQGNYEQYF. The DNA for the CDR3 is TGCGCCAGCAGCCCCCAGGGGAACTACGAGCAGTACTTC.

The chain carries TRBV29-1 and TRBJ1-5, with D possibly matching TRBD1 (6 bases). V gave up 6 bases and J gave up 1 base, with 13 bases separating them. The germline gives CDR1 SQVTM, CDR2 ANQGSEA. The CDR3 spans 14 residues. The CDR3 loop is CSVGTGTSNQPQHF. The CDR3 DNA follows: TGCAGCGTGGGAACAGGGACCAGCAATCAGCCCCAGCATTTT.

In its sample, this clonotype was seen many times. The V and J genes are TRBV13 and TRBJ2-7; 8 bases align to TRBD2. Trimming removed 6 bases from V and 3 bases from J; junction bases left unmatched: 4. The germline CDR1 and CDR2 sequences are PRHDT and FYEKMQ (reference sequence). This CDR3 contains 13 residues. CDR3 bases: TGTGCCAGCAGTCCGGGACTAGGCTACGAGCAGTACTTC. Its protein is CASSPGLGYEQYF. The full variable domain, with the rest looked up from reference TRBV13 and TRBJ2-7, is AAGVIQSPRHLIKEKRETATLKCYPIPRHDTVYWYQQGPGQDPQFLISFYEKMQSDKGSIPDRFSAQQFSDYHSELNMSSLELGDSALYFCASSPGLGYEQYFGPGTRLTVT.

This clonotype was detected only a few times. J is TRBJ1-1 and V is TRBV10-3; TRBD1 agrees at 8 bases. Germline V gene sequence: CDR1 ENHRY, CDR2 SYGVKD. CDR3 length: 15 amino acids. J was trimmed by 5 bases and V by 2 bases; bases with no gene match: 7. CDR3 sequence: CAISEPQGARTEAFF. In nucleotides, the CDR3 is TGTGCCATCAGTGAGCCTCAGGGGGCGCGTACTGAAGCTTTCTTT.

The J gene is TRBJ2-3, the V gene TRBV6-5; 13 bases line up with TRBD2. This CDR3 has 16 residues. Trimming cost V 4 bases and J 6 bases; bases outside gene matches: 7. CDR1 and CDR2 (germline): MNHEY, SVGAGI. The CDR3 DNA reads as TGTGCCAGCAGTTCGTATGGACTAGCGGGAGCCGATACGCAGTATTTT. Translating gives CASSSYGLAGADTQYF.

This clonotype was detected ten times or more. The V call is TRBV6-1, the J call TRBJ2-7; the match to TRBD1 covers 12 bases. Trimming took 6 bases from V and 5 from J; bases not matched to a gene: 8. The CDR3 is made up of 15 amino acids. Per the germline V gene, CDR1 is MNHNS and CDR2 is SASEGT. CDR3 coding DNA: TGTGCCAGCAGGAACCCGGGACAGGGGGCAAACGAGCAGTACTTC. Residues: CASRNPGQGANEQYF.

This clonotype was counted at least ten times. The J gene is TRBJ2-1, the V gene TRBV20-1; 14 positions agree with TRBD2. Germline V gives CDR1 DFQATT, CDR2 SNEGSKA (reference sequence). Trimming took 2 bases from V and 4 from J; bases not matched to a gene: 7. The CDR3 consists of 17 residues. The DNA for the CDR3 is TGCAGTGCTAGACCGACTAGCGGGAGGGAGATTTACAATGAGCAGTTCTTC. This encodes CSARPTSGREIYNEQFF.

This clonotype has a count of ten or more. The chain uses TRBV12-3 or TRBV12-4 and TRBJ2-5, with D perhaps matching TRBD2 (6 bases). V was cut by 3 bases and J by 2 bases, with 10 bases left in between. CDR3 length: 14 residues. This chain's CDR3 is CASSFWGEQETQYF. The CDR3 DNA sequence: TGTGCCAGCAGTTTTTGGGGGGAACAAGAGACCCAGTACTTC.

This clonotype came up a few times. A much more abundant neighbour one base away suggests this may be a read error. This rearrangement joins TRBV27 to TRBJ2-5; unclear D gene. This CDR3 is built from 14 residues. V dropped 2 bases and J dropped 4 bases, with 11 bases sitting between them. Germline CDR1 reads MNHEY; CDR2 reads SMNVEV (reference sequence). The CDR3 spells CASSLDGRAETQYF. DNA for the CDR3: TGTGCCAGCAGTTTAGATGGGCGAGCAGAGACCCAGTACTTC.

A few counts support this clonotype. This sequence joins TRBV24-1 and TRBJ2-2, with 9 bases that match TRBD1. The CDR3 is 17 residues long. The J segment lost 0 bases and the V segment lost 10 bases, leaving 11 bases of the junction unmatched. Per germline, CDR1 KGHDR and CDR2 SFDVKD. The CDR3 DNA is TGTGCCACGGCCGGGACAGGGTCGTTCGCGAACACCGGGGAGCTGTTTTTT. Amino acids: CATAGTGSFANTGELFF.

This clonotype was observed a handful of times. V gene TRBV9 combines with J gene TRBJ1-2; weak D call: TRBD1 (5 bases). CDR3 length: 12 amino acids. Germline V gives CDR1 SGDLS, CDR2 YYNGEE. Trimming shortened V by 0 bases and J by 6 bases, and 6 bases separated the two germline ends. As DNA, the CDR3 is TGTGCCAGCAGCGTAGCAGGGAATGGCTACACCTTC. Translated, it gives CASSVAGNGYTF.

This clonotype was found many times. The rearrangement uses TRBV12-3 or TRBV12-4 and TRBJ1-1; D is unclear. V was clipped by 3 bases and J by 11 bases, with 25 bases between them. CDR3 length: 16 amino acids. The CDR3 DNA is TGTGCCAGCAGTTTGGTTCGAGAACACCATGGACGATACGCTTTCTTT. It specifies CASSLVREHHGRYAFF.

CDR3 nucleotides: TGTGCCAGCAGTTTTCCCCAGGGGGAGATCACCGGGGAGCTGTTTTTT. It yields the protein CASSFPQGEITGELFF. The chain recombines TRBV6-2 or TRBV6-3 with TRBJ2-2, with 7 bases fitting TRBD1. J lost 4 bases, V lost 4 bases, and 9 bases had no gene match. CDR1 MNHEY and CDR2 SVGEGT come from the germline V gene. The CDR3 length is 16 residues.